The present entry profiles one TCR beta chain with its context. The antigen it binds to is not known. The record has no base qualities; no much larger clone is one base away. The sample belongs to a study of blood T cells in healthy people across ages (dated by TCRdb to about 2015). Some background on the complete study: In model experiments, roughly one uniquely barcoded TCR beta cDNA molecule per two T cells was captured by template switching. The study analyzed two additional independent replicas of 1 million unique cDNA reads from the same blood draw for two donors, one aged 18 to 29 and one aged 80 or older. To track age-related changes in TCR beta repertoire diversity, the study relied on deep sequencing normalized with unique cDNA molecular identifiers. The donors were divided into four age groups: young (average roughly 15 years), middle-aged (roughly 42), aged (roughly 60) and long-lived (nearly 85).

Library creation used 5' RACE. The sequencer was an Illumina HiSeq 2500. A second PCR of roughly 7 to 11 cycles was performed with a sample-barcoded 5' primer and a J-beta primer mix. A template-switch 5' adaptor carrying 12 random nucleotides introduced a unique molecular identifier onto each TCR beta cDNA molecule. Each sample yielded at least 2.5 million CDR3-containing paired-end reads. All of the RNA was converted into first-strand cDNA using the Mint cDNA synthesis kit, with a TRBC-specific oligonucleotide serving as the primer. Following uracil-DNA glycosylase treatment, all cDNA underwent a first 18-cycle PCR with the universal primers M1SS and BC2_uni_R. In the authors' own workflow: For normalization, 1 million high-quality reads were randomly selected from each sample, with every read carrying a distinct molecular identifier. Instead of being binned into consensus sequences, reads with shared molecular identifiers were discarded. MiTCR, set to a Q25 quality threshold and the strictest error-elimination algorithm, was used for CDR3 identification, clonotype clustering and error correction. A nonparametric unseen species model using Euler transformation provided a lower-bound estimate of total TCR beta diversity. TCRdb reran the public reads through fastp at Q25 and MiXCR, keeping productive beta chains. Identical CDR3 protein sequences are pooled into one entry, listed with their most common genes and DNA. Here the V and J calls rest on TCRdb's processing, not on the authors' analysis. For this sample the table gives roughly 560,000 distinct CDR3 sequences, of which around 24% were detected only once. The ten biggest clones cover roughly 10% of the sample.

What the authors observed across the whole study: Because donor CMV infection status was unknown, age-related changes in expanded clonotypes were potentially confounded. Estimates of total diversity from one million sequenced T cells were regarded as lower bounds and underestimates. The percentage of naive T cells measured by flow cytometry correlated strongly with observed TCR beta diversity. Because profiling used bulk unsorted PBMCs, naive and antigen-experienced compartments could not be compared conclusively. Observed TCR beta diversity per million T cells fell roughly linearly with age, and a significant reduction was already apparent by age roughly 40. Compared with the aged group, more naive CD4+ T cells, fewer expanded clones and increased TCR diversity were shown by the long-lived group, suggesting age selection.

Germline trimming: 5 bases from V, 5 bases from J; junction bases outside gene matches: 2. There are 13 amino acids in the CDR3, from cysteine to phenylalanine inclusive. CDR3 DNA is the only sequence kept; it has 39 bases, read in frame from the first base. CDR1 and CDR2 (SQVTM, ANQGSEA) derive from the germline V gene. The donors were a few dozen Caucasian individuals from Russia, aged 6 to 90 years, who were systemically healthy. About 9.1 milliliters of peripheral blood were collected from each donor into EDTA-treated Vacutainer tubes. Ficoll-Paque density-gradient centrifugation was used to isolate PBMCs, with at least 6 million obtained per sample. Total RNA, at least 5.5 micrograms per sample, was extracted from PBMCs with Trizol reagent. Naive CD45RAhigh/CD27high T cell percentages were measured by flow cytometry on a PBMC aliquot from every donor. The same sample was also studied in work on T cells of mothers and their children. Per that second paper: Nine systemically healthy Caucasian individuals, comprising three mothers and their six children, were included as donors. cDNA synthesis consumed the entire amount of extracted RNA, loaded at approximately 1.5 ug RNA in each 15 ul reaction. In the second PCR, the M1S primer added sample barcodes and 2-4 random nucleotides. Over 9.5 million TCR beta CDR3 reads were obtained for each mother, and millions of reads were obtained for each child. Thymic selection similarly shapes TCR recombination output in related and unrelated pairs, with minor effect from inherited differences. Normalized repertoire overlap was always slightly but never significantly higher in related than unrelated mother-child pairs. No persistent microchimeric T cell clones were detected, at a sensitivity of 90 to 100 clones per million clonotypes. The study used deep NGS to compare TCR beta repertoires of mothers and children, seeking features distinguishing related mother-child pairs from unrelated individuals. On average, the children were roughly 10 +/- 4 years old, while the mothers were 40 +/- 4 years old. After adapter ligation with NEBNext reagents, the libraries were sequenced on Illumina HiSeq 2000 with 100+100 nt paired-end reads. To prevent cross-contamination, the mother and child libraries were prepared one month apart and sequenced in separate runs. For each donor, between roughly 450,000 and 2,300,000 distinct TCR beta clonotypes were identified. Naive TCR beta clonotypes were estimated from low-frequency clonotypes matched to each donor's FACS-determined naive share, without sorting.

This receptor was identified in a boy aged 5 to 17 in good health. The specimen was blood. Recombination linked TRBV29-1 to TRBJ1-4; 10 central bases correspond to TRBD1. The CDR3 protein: CSVRDRGNEKLFF. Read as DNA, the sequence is TGCAGCGTTCGGGACAGGGGAAATGAAAAACTGTTTTTT. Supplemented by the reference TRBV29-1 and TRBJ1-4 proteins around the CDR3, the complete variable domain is SAVISQKPSRDICQRGTSLTIQCQVDSQVTMMFWYRQQPGQSLTLIATANQGSEATYESGFVIDKFPISRPNLTFSTLTVSNMSPEDSSIYLCSVRDRGNEKLFFGSGTQLSVL.